These 8 T cell receptor beta chains were sequenced from one sample in a study of identical twins. TCRdb re-called the 5' RACE reads through MiXCR, storing one row per CDR3 protein. The sample records 500,000 to 650,000 distinct CDR3 sequences, around 22% being singletons. The data were also submitted as part of a second study, on yellow fever vaccine responses in identical twins.

The sequenced sample consisted of CD4+ T cells sorted from blood. The receptors were sampled from a young woman in good health.

This chain's CDR3 is CATSGGVAQNTGELFF. In DNA form, the CDR3 reads TGTGCCACCAGTGGAGGAGTAGCCCAGAACACCGGGGAGCTGTTTTTT. V gene TRBV24-1 combines with J gene TRBJ2-2; D not certain. V lost 5 bases and J lost 1, with 13 bases in between. Germline assignment: CDR1 KGHDR and CDR2 SFDVKD. The CDR3 spans 16 residues.

This clonotype has just a few counts. The chain couples TRBV29-1 to TRBJ2-3; D perhaps matches TRBD2 (6 bases). The germline V and J ends were trimmed by 5 bases and 1 base, with 7 bases remaining between them. CDR1 and CDR2 (germline): SQVTM, ANQGSEA. CDR3 length equals 12 residues. The CDR3 spells CSVTGGTDTQYF. The DNA of the CDR3 is TGCAGCGTTACGGGAGGCACAGATACGCAGTATTTT.

J is TRBJ2-5 and V is TRBV20-1; 7 nucleotides match TRBD2. The CDR3 runs 14 residues. With 3 bases clipped from V and 3 bases from J, the junction kept 7 bases outside the gene matches. Germline-derived CDR1 and CDR2 are DFQATT and SNEGSKA (reference sequence). CDR3 loop: CSARLAGMKETQYF. The DNA of the CDR3 is TGCAGTGCTAGGTTAGCGGGCATGAAAGAGACCCAGTACTTC.

This clonotype was seen more than once but under ten times. The genes are TRBV12-3 or TRBV12-4 and TRBJ2-2; 8 bases are shared with TRBD1. The J segment lost 6 bases and the V segment lost 6 bases, leaving 6 bases of the junction unmatched. The CDR3 contains 14 residues. CDR3 coding DNA: TGTGCCAGCAGGCCGACAGGGGTTCCCGGGGAGCTGTTTTTT. This translates into CASRPTGVPGELFF.

The chain is built from TRBV12-3 or TRBV12-4 and TRBJ1-2, with TRBD1 identical over 9 bases. This CDR3 contains 14 residues. V was pared by 2 bases and J by 8 bases, with 6 bases of the junction left unmatched. The CDR3 is CASSLHPQGAGYTF. In nucleotides, the CDR3 is TGTGCCAGCAGTTTACACCCACAGGGGGCCGGCTACACCTTC.

The chain joins TRBV7-9 to TRBJ2-2; D remains ambiguous. With 5 bases removed from V and 8 bases from J, the gap between germline ends came to 9 bases. Germline CDR1 SEHNR, CDR2 FQNEAQ (reference sequence). The CDR3 has 12 residues. CDR3 residues: CASSRLRGELFF. The CDR3 DNA reads TGTGCCAGCAGCCGCCTTAGGGGGGAGCTGTTTTTT.

The table lists this clonotype with a few counts. The V call is TRBV6-5, the J call TRBJ2-5, with D perhaps matching TRBD2 (5 bases). V gave up 0 bases and J gave up 5 bases, with 13 bases separating them. Germline CDR1 and CDR2: MNHEY and SVGAGI. The CDR3 length is 15 residues. CDR3 sequence: CASSYSPGSRETQYF. CDR3 in DNA: TGTGCCAGCAGTTACTCCCCGGGGAGTAGGGAGACCCAGTACTTC.

This clonotype was detected many times. V and J are TRBV7-9 and TRBJ2-5; D not certain. CDR3 length: 11 residues. Trimming left V 4 bases short and J 4 bases short, with 4 bases between. Germline CDR1 and CDR2: SEHNR and FQNEAQ (reference sequence). CDR3 in amino acids: CASSSLETQYF. CDR3 DNA sequence: TGTGCCAGCAGCTCTCTAGAGACCCAGTACTTC.